This T cell receptor beta chain derives from a study of CD8 T cells in ankylosing spondylitis. TCRdb passed the 5' RACE reads through MiXCR, listing each CDR3 protein once. The sample consists of some 290,000 distinct CDR3 sequences, about 20% of them appearing once. This clonotype was seen a few times. Sequencing was done on a sample of blood, either unsorted or a sorted T cell fraction (not recorded which). This sequence originates from a male donor with ankylosing spondylitis or in good health (not recorded which).

CDR3 DNA: TGTGCCAGCAGTTTATCGACAGGACCGAACACCGGGGAGCTGTTTTTT. It translates to CASSLSTGPNTGELFF. The chain recombines TRBV27 with TRBJ2-2; D possibly corresponds to TRBD1 (6 bases). This CDR3 has 16 residues. CDR1 is MNHEY and CDR2 is SMNVEV in the germline V gene (reference sequence). Trimming left V 0 bases short and J 0 bases short, with 8 bases between.